This T cell receptor (beta chain) is from a study of OX40 agonist ivuxolimab in advanced cancers. With autoimmune disease history or systemic immunosuppression, patients were excluded. Study findings and constraints: Clonal expansion among partial responders at 0.1-3.0 mg/kg ranked near the lowest.

With respect to this clone: What it binds is unknown.

Per the germline V gene, CDR1 is SGHRS and CDR2 is YFSETQ. The V segment lost 4 bases and the J segment 4 bases; nucleotides outside the gene matches: 5. There are 14 residues in the CDR3. Clones were sequenced by immunoSEQ multiplex PCR, and TCRdb holds only the in-frame ones, with some missing. The table shows about 63,000 clones, with approximately 92% occurring only once. The rearrangement uses TRBV5-1 and TRBJ2-3; 8 nucleotides align to TRBD1. The origin of this receptor is an adult with an advanced solid tumor such as melanoma, head and neck, liver or kidney cancer. The material sequenced was CD4+ or CD8+ T cells sorted from blood, taken in a trial of the OX40 agonist ivuxolimab. CDR3 sequence (DNA): TGCGCCAGCAGCCCCCAGGGGGCCGCAGATACGCAGTATTTT. This encodes CASSPQGAADTQYF.